One sample yielded the 25 T cell receptor beta chains listed below, sequenced in a study of graft-versus-host responses after intestinal transplantation (dated by TCRdb to the early 2020s). To prepare the library, the immunoSEQ multiplex PCR assay was applied. What TCRdb holds here is the immuneACCESS table cut down to in-frame rearrangements. Part of the clones is not present; checked against another copy, under half of the missing clones reflect an unresolved V gene, and the others are unexplained. The table for this sample lists over 90,000 clones; roughly nine tenths of them were counted only once. Around 0.49% of the sample is taken by the ten largest. The time point label corresponds to: cells obtained before transplantation from donor or recipient. No antigen is known for these receptors. This specimen consisted of unstimulated CD8+ T cells sorted from spleen or lymph node cells, obtained before intestinal transplant. These receptors came from a human donor who received an intestinal transplant.

In DNA form, the CDR3 reads TGTGCCAGCAGCGACACAGGGTATAGCAATCAGCCCCAGCATTTT. Translating gives CASSDTGYSNQPQHF. The chain joins TRBV7-2 to TRBJ1-5; D might be TRBD1 (6 bases). The V gene lost 5 bases and the J gene lost 0 bases, with 11 bases spanning the gap. Germline loops: CDR1 SGHTA, CDR2 FQGNSA. CDR3 length: 15 amino acids.

This clone was seen once. The genes are TRBV6-5 and TRBJ1-1; 9 bases align to TRBD1. V lost 5 bases to trimming and J lost 1 base; unmatched junction nucleotides: 5. Germline CDR1 MNHEY, CDR2 SVGAGI. The CDR3 consists of 15 residues. The CDR3 DNA sequence: TGTGCCAGCAGTCCAGGACAGGGGTGGAACACTGAAGCTTTCTTT. This gives the protein CASSPGQGWNTEAFF.

The rearrangement links TRBV11-2 to TRBJ2-4; tentatively, D is TRBD2 (6 bases). The length of the CDR3 is 14 residues. Trimming removed 4 bases from V and 8 bases from J, with 15 bases in between. CDR1 is SGHAT, CDR2 FQNNGV, per germline. CDR3: CASSSDRPGDIQYF. The CDR3 nucleotides are TGTGCCAGCAGCTCGGACCGCCCGGGGGACATTCAGTACTTC.

This sequence joins TRBV6-1 and TRBJ2-2, with a possible D match to TRBD2 (5 bases). Germline values: CDR1 MNHNS, CDR2 SASEGT. This CDR3 comprises 15 residues. V shed 5 bases and J shed 2 bases, with 12 bases lying between them. The CDR3 spells CASSWTGYNTGELFF. As DNA, the CDR3 is TGTGCCAGCAGTTGGACGGGATACAACACCGGGGAGCTGTTTTTT.

The chain employs TRBV4-2 and TRBJ2-1; 14 positions match TRBD2. This CDR3 is built from 19 residues. With 4 bases clipped from V and 5 bases from J, the junction kept 13 bases outside the gene matches. Germline loops: CDR1 LGHNA, CDR2 YNFKEQ. In nucleotides, the CDR3 is TGTGCCAGCAGCCCACCGGGACTAGCGGGAGAAATCGAGGACAATGAGCAGTTCTTC. Protein product: CASSPPGLAGEIEDNEQFF.

This chain joins TRBV19 and TRBJ2-2, with 9 bases that match TRBD2. Losses at the gene ends were 0 bases for V and 4 bases for J; bases not matched to a gene: 3. Germline V lookup: CDR1 LNHDA, CDR2 SQIVND (reference sequence). The CDR3 is made up of 16 amino acids. The CDR3 sequence: CASSIDGGGGTGELFF. In nucleotides, the CDR3 is TGTGCCAGTAGTATAGACGGCGGGGGGGGCACCGGGGAGCTGTTTTTT.

The chain joins TRBV4-3 to TRBJ2-1; the D gene is possibly TRBD2 (5 bases). V lost 0 bases and J 0 bases, leaving 9 bases between the germline ends. This CDR3 spans 16 amino acids. Per the germline V gene, CDR1 is LGHNA and CDR2 is YSLEER. CDR3 in DNA: TGCGCCAGCAGCCAAGACACGGGAAGCTCCTACAATGAGCAGTTCTTC. Translation: CASSQDTGSSYNEQFF.

The genes are TRBV6-5 and TRBJ1-1, with D unclear. The V gene lost 2 bases and the J gene lost 4 bases, with 8 bases spanning the gap. This CDR3 is built from 13 residues. The germline gives CDR1 MNHEY, CDR2 SVGAGI. CDR3 amino acids: CASSYEGGTEAFF. CDR3 sequence (DNA): TGTGCCAGCAGTTACGAGGGTGGCACTGAAGCTTTCTTT.

The chain combines TRBV28 with TRBJ2-7; a possible D gene is TRBD1 (6 bases). Deletions cut 6 bases from V and 3 bases from J, with 15 bases between. This CDR3 contains 14 residues. The V gene's germline CDR1 is MDHEN and CDR2 SYDVKM. The CDR3 DNA follows: TGTGCCAGCAGGTTCGGAACAGGGCTCTACGAGCAGTACTTC. Its translation is CASRFGTGLYEQYF.

The rearrangement uses TRBV30 and TRBJ1-1; the D is unclear. Germline CDR1 reads GTSNPN; CDR2 reads SVGIG (reference sequence). V lost 7 bases, J lost 4 bases, and 13 bases lay in between. The CDR3 contains 12 residues. Here the CDR3 DNA reads TGTGCCTCCTCGCCGGGGAGCACTGAAGCTTTCTTT. It codes for CASSPGSTEAFF.

The gene calls are TRBV6-5 and TRBJ1-1; 9 positions match TRBD1. Germline CDR1 MNHEY, CDR2 SVGAGI. Trimming at V came to 7 bases and at J to 3 bases, leaving 6 bases not matched to a gene. The length of the CDR3 is 14 residues. As DNA, the CDR3 is TGTGCCAGCACTACAGGGGGCGGCGACACTGAAGCTTTCTTT. Translated: CASTTGGGDTEAFF.

J is TRBJ1-5 and V is TRBV27; tentative D call: TRBD1 (6 bases). The germline V gene encodes CDR1 MNHEY and CDR2 SMNVEV (reference sequence). Deletions cut 2 bases from V and 5 bases from J, with 10 bases between. The CDR3 has 14 residues. The CDR3 protein is CASSLRGSHQPQHF. The CDR3 coding sequence is TGTGCCAGCAGTTTAAGGGGGAGCCATCAGCCCCAGCATTTT.

This clone was observed a few times. This chain joins TRBV5-6 and TRBJ2-7; D is ambiguous. Looked up from germline, CDR1 is SGHDT and CDR2 is YYEEEE. The CDR3 covers 12 residues. The V and J ends lost 0 bases and 5 bases respectively, with 6 bases between them. Here the CDR3 DNA reads TGTGCCAGCAGCTTGGAAGCCGACGAGCAGTACTTC. The encoded protein is CASSLEADEQYF.

This clone was detected a few times. The chain joins TRBV7-9 to TRBJ1-1; a weak D match, TRBD1 (6 bases). Germline V gives CDR1 SEHNR, CDR2 FQNEAQ (reference sequence). V dropped 2 bases and J dropped 8 bases, with 18 bases sitting between them. CDR3 length: 15 residues. The CDR3 bases are TGTGCCAGCAGCTTAAAGGACGGGGGGCTTGCGGAAGCTTTCTTT. Its translation is CASSLKDGGLAEAFF. Full variable domain (rest looked up from reference TRBV7-9 and TRBJ1-1): DTGVSQNPRHKITKRGQNVTFRCDPISEHNRLYWYRQTLGQGPEFLTYFQNEAQLEKSRLLSDRFSAERPKGSFSTLEIQRTEQGDSAMYLCASSLKDGGLAEAFFGQGTRLTVV.

This clone was observed a few times. The V and J genes are TRBV5-6 and TRBJ2-7; 11 nucleotides match TRBD1. Germline values: CDR1 SGHDT, CDR2 YYEEEE. J gave up 5 bases and V 2 bases, and 3 bases lay outside the gene matches. The CDR3 totals 14 residues. The CDR3 DNA reads as TGTGCCAGCAGCTTTGGACAGGGGGCCGACGAGCAGTACTTC. It yields the protein CASSFGQGADEQYF.

Here the CDR3 reads CASSTGTVPYNEQFF. The CDR3 DNA sequence: TGTGCCAGCAGTACTGGGACAGTCCCCTACAATGAGCAGTTCTTC. The chain is built from TRBV6-1 and TRBJ2-1; 7 nucleotides align to TRBD1. Trimming took 5 bases from V and 2 from J; bases not matched to a gene: 6. The germline CDR1 and CDR2 sequences are MNHNS and SASEGT. There are 15 residues in the CDR3.

The chain couples TRBV28 to TRBJ1-3; the D is unclear. Deletions cut 4 bases from V and 1 base from J, with 8 bases between. CDR3 length: 14 amino acids. Germline-derived CDR1 and CDR2 are MDHEN and SYDVKM. In DNA form, the CDR3 reads TGTGCCAGCAGTTCCCCTAATTCTGGAAACACCATATATTTT. It yields the protein CASSSPNSGNTIYF.

This chain joins TRBV6-1 and TRBJ1-5; TRBD1 matches at 8 bases. From germline, CDR1 is MNHNS and CDR2 SASEGT. The CDR3 is 13 residues long. V gave up 8 bases and J gave up 7 bases; unmatched junction bases: 7. CDR3: CASGGQGGQPQHF. As DNA, the CDR3 is TGTGCCAGCGGAGGACAGGGTGGGCAGCCCCAGCATTTT.

The chain recombines TRBV5-1 with TRBJ2-1; D is ambiguous. CDR3 length equals 15 residues. The germline gives CDR1 SGHRS, CDR2 YFSETQ. Trimming took off 0 bases at V and 5 bases at J, with 12 bases between the two ends. The chain's CDR3 is CASSLVVPEDNEQFF. In DNA, the CDR3 is TGCGCCAGCAGCTTGGTCGTGCCTGAGGACAATGAGCAGTTCTTC.

This clone was counted once. The genes are TRBV6-5 and TRBJ2-1; 9 bases map to TRBD1. Trimming cost V 2 bases and J 5 bases; bases outside gene matches: 4. CDR3 length: 15 residues. Per germline, CDR1 MNHEY and CDR2 SVGAGI. The CDR3 loop reads CASSYTGTGHNEQFF. The CDR3, as DNA: TGTGCCAGCAGTTACACCGGGACAGGGCACAATGAGCAGTTCTTC.

The genes are TRBV5-1 and TRBJ2-7; D not resolved. Deletions cut 4 bases from V and 0 bases from J, with 11 bases between. The germline gives CDR1 SGHRS, CDR2 YFSETQ. This CDR3 region has 14 residues. The CDR3 coding sequence is TGCGCCAGCAGCCCAATAATACTCTCCTACGAGCAGTACTTC. Translation gives CASSPIILSYEQYF.

V gene TRBV21-1 combines with J gene TRBJ2-3; TRBD1 reflects the table's D call only, with no check against the DNA. TRBV21-1 is deemed a pseudogene. The CDR3 extends over 11 amino acids. DNA for the CDR3: TGTGCCTACACCCGAAAAGATACGCAGTATTTT. It specifies CAYTRKDTQYF.

This chain connects TRBV5-1 to TRBJ2-2; 8 bases line up with TRBD1. The CDR3 extends over 18 amino acids. J gave up 0 bases and V 1 base, and 8 bases lay outside the gene matches. CDR1 is SGHRS, CDR2 YFSETQ, per germline. The CDR3 DNA reads as TGCGCCAGCAGCTTGCGGAGCCGGGACAGGCCGAACACCGGGGAGCTGTTTTTT. Translated: CASSLRSRDRPNTGELFF.

The genes are TRBV25-1 and TRBJ1-1; D gene unclear. Germline V CDR1 and CDR2: MGHDK, SYGVNS. The germline V and J ends were trimmed by 1 base and 7 bases, with 16 bases remaining between them. CDR3 length: 15 amino acids. The CDR3 nucleotides are TGTGCCAGCAGTGAATTAACAGCCGGTGGACTTGAAGCTTTCTTT. This sequence encodes CASSELTAGGLEAFF.

V and J are TRBV4-1 and TRBJ2-1, with D maybe TRBD1 (5 bases). The germline V gene encodes CDR1 MGHRA and CDR2 YSYEKL. The V end was cut by 0 bases, the J end by 10 bases, with 16 bases between. This CDR3 contains 15 residues. The CDR3 sequence: CASSQERQGLREQFF. For the CDR3, the DNA is TGCGCCAGCAGCCAAGAGCGCCAGGGCCTTAGGGAGCAGTTCTTC.